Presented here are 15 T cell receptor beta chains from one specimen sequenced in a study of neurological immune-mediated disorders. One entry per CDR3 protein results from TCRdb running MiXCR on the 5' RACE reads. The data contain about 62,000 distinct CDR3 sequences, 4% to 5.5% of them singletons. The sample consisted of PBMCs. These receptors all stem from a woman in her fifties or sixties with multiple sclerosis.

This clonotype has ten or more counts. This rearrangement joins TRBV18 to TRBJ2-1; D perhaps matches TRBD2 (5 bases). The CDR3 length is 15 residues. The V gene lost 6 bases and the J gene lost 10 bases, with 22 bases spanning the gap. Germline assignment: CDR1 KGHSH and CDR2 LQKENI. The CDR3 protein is CASSPEALLPGEQFF. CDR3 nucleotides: TGTGCCAGCTCTCCAGAAGCACTTTTGCCGGGGGAGCAGTTCTTC.

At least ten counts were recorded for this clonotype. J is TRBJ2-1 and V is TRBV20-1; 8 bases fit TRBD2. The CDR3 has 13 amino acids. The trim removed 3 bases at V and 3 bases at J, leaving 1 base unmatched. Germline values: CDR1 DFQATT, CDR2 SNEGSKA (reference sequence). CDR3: CSASGGGYNEQFF. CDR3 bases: TGCAGTGCTAGCGGGGGGGGCTACAATGAGCAGTTCTTC.

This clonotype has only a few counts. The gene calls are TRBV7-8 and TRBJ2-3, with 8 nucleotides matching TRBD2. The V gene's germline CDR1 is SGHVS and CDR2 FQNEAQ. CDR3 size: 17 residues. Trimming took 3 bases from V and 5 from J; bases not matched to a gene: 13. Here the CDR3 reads CASSLILAGGGGDTQYF. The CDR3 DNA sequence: TGTGCCAGCAGCTTGATTCTGGCGGGGGGCGGGGGAGATACGCAGTATTTT.

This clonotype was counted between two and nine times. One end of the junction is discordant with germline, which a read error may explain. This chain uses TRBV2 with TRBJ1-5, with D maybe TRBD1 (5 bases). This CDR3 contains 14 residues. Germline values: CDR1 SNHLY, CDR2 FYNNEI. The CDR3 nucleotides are TGTGCCAGCAAGCCGGGCTCGGGGGGTCAGCCCCAGAATTTT. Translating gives CASKPGSGGQPQNF. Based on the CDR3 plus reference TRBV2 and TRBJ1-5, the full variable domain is EPEVTQTPSHQVTQMGQEVILRCVPISNHLYFYWYRQILGQKVEFLVSFYNNEISEKSEIFDDQFSVERPDGSNFTLKIRSTKLEDSAMYFCASKPGSGGQPQNFGDGTRLSIL.

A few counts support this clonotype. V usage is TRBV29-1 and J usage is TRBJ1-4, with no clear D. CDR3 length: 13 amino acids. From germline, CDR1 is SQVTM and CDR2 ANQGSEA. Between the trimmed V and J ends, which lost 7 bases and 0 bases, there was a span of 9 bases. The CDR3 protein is CSGSHTTNEKLFF. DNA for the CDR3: TGCAGCGGATCCCACACAACTAATGAAAAACTGTTTTTT.

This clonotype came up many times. CDR3 DNA sequence: TGTGCCAGCAGTTTAGGGGCTAGCGGTGGGGGAACGCAGTATTTT. Amino acid sequence: CASSLGASGGGTQYF. The J gene is TRBJ2-3, the V gene TRBV12-3 or TRBV12-4; 7 bases agree with TRBD2. The trim removed 1 base at V and 9 bases at J, leaving 10 bases unmatched. The CDR3 is 15 residues long.

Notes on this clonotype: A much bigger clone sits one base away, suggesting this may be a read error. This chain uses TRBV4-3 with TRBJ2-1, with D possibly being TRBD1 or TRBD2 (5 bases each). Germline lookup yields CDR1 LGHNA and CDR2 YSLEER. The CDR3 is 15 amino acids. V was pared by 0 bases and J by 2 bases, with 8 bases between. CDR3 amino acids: CASSQEGETYNEQFF. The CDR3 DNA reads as TGCGCCAGCAGCCAAGAGGGGGAAACCTACAATGAGCAGTTCTTC.

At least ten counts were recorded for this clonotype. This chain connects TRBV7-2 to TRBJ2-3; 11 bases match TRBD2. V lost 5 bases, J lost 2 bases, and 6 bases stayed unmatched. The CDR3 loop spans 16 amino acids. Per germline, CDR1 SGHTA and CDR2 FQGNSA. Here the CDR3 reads CASSLTSGGYTDTQYF. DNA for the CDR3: TGTGCCAGCAGCCTCACTAGCGGGGGCTACACAGATACGCAGTATTTT.

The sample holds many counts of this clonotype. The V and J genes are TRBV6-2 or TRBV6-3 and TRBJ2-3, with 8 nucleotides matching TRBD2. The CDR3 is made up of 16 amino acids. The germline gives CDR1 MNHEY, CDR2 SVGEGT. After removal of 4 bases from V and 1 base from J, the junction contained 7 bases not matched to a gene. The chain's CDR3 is CASSSLTSDGTDTQYF. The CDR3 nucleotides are TGTGCCAGCAGTTCCTTGACTAGCGATGGCACAGATACGCAGTATTTT.

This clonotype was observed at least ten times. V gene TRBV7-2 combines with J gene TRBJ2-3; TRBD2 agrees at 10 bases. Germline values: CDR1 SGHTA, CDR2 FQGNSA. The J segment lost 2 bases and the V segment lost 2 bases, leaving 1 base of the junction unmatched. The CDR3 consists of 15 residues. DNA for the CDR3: TGTGCCAGCAGCTTACTAGCGGGGGCCACAGATACGCAGTATTTT. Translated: CASSLLAGATDTQYF.

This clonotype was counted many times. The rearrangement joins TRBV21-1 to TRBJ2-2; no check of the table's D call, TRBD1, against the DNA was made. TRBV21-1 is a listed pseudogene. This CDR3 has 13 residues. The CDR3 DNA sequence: TGTGCCAGCACCGCCCCGAGAACCGGGGAGCTGTTTTTT. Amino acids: CASTAPRTGELFF.

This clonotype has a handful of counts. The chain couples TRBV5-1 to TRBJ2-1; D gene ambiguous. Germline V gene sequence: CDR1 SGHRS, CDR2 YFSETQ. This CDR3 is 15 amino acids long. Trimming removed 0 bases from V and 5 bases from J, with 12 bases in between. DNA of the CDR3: TGCGCCAGCAGCTTGGCGGACGCCCGAGACAATGAGCAGTTCTTC. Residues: CASSLADARDNEQFF.

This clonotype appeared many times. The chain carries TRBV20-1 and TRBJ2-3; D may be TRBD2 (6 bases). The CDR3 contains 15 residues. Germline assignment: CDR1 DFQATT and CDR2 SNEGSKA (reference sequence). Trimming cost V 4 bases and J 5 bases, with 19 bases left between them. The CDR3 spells CSAIKRSGSGDTQYF. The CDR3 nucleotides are TGCAGTGCTATAAAACGTAGCGGCTCGGGAGATACGCAGTATTTT.

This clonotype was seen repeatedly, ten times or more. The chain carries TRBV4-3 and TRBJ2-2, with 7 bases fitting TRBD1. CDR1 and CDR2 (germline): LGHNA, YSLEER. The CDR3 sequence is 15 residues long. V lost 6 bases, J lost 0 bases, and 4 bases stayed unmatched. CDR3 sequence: CASRRDRANTGELFF. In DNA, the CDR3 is TGCGCCAGCAGACGGGACAGAGCGAACACCGGGGAGCTGTTTTTT.

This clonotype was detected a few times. CDR3 region: CSAQVGGNEKLFF. For the CDR3, the DNA is TGCAGTGCTCAAGTAGGGGGTAATGAAAAACTGTTTTTT. The V gene is TRBV20-1, the J gene TRBJ1-4; tentative D call: TRBD1 (6 bases). The CDR3 runs to 13 residues. Germline V lookup: CDR1 DFQATT, CDR2 SNEGSKA (reference sequence). V was shortened by 5 bases and J by 4 bases, with 11 bases between the two germline ends.